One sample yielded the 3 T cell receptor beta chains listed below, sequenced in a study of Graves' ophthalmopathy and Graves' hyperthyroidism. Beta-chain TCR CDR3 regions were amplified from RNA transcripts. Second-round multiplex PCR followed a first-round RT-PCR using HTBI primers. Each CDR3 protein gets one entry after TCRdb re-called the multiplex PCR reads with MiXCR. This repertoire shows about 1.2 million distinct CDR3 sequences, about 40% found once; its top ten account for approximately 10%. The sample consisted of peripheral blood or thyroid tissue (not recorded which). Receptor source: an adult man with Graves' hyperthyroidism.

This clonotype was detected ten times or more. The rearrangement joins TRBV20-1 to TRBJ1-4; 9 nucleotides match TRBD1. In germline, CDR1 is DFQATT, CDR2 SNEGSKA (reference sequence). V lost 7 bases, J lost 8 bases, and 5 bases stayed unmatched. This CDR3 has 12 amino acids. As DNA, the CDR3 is TGCAGTGTAACAGGGGGCAGCGAAAAACTGTTTTTT. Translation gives CSVTGGSEKLFF.

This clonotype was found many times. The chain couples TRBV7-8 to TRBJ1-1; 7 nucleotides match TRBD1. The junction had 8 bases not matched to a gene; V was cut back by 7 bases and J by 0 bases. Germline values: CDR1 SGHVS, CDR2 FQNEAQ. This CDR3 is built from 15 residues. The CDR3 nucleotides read TGTGCCAGCATCCTGGACAGGACAATGAACACTGAAGCTTTCTTT. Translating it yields CASILDRTMNTEAFF.

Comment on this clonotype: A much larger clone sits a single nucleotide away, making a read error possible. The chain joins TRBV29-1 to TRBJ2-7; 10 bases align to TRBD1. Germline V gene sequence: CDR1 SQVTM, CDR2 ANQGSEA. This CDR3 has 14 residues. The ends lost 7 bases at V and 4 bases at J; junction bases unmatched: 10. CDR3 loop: CSALTGGAEYEQYF. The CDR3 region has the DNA TGCAGCGCCCTGACAGGGGGCGCCGAGTACGAGCAGTACTTC.